The T cell receptor (beta chain) described here comes from a study of T cell responses to AZD1222 COVID-19 vaccine (dated by TCRdb to the early 2020s). Background on the whole study: AZD1222 recipients with second doses at about 4 weeks or about 12 weeks were pooled, because spike-specific TCR depth and breadth did not differ between schedules. Trial participants were enrolled by age into 18-55, 56-69 and 70-plus year subgroups, with roughly 160, 29 and 62 TCR-sequenced participants respectively. TCR sequencing was performed for roughly 250 trial participants, of whom some 200 were given two doses of AZD1222 and around 26 were given two doses of MenACWY control vaccine. Broader findings and caveats from the paper: Spike-specific TCR breadth and depth rose significantly after two AZD1222 doses compared with day 0 and with MenACWY recipients. Because no samples from the day 14 peak response were available, repertoires could be characterized only after the peak T cell response. Conclusions about previously exposed vaccinees were limited because only six AZD1222 recipients were SARS-CoV-2 seropositive at baseline. The vaccine-associated CD4 TCRs covered the entire spike protein, and the dominant responses fell in regions 160-218 and 743-854. Reportedly, almost half of the unique spike-specific TCRs recognized epitopes lying outside the regions that are mutated in the B.1.351 and B.1.1.7 variants. Participants were mostly white British and included more females than males, and it was suggested by the authors that clonal diversity may have been underestimated. In the small 56-69-year group, the increase in depth fell short of significance, most likely because of low power.

Concerning this clone: Its specific antigen is unknown. No much larger clone exists at a distance of one base, and base qualities are not known.

The CDR3 regions of human TCRbeta chains were analyzed by immunosequencing. Under the source paper's analysis protocol: Repertoire TCRs were matched against a reference library of SARS-CoV-2-specific TCRs generated with the MIRA antigen-specificity platform. Breadth was defined as the fraction of unique TCRs that were SARS-CoV-2-associated, and depth was defined as the fraction of total T cells that were SARS-CoV-2-associated. Using the MIRA data, each spike-specific TCR was mapped to the spike region that the TCR reacts to and placed in a CD4 or CD8 class. Log10-transformed breadth and depth values were compared by one-way ANOVA with Sidak's multiple comparisons tests. Imported from immuneACCESS, the table was reduced by TCRdb to in-frame sequences with V and J called. These copies leave out some clones; in studies compared against another copy, an unresolved V gene accounts for under half, and the cause of the remainder is not known. V and J calls and clone size come straight from that table; D and trimming were deduced from the DNA. Across this sample there are 90,000 to 130,000 clones, with 70% to 90% seen only once. The top ten constitute around 3% of the sample.

What this sample's time point label stands for: baseline before first vaccination. Samples from vaccinated people were obtained from the UK trials COV001 and COV002, which included a single-blind randomized controlled phase 2/3 trial of AZD1222 (ChAdOx1 nCoV-19) in healthy adults. Trial participant PBMC samples were collected at day 0 and day 28 after the second dose for TCRbeta chain sequencing. The CDR3 has 15 amino acids, counting the end cysteine and phenylalanine. Solely the CDR3 DNA is kept, with 45 bases framed from the first base. Per the germline V gene, MNHEY is the CDR1 and SVGEGT is the CDR2. The V end gives up 5 bases and the J end 5 bases, leaving 6 bases in the junction not matched to a gene.

The material was peripheral blood, obtained on day 0 of AZD1222 vaccination. This chain is built from TRBV6-2 or TRBV6-3 and TRBJ2-2; 9 middle bases align to TRBD2. The receptor was derived from an adult in good health. The nucleotide sequence reads TGTGCCAGCAGTCCCCTAGCGGGGAAGACCGGGGAGCTGTTTTTT. Translated, it gives CASSPLAGKTGELFF.